This TCR beta chain derives from a study of shared clonotypes between healthy human individuals. Cells designated naive CD8 were CD45RO-negative and were positively selected for CCR7, with terminally differentiated effector memory CD45RA+ cells excluded. Germline V CDR1 and CDR2: MNHNS, SASEGT. The CDR3 extends over 12 amino acids. V was trimmed by 4 bases and J by 1 base, leaving 4 bases between them. Sequenced by immunoSEQ multiplex PCR; TCRdb stores in-frame clones only, minus some. The sample includes roughly 2,000,000 clones, roughly 95% of them seen just once. This receptor was obtained from a man between 18 and 35 years old in good health. Some clones in this sample may be carry-over from other donors' samples. The chain employs TRBV6-1 and TRBJ1-1; D is uncertain. Sample: naive CD8+ T cells from PBMCs. Here the CDR3 reads CASSGRNTEAFF. The CDR3 nucleotides read TGTGCCAGCAGTGGACGGAACACTGAAGCTTTCTTT.